This entry lists 14 T cell receptor beta chains sequenced from one sample in a study of blood T cells in healthy people across ages. The second PCR ran about 6 to 12 cycles with a sample-barcoded 5' primer and J-beta primers. TCRdb re-called the 5' RACE reads through MiXCR, storing one row per CDR3 protein. Among about 780,000 distinct CDR3 sequences, 46% were seen once, and the ten largest hold 15% to 20%. Input material: blood. The receptors shown here come from a man older than 75 in good health.

The V gene is TRBV20-1, the J gene TRBJ1-1; 8 bases line up with TRBD1. The CDR3 length is 14 residues. Germline-derived CDR1 and CDR2 are DFQATT and SNEGSKA (reference sequence). The J segment lost 4 bases and the V segment lost 2 bases, leaving 6 bases of the junction unmatched. This CDR3 reads CSARPNRGSTEAFF. Here the CDR3 DNA reads TGCAGTGCTAGACCTAACAGGGGGAGCACTGAAGCTTTCTTT.

Note on this clonotype: A single base separates this from a much larger clone, so it may be a read error. This chain uses TRBV28 with TRBJ2-3; D gene ambiguous. The V gene's germline CDR1 is MDHEN and CDR2 SYDVKM. The V and J ends lost 8 bases and 2 bases respectively, with 5 bases between them. The CDR3 loop spans 11 amino acids. The CDR3: CASGTTDTQYF. CDR3 nucleotide sequence: TGTGCCAGCGGTACCACAGATACGCAGTATTTT.

The chain combines TRBV11-3 with TRBJ2-2, with TRBD2 identical over 7 bases. V trimming: 4 bases; J trimming: 5 bases; junction bases outside the gene matches: 7. The CDR3 has 15 residues. In germline, CDR1 is SGHNT, CDR2 YENEEA. The CDR3 reads CASSSIAGETGELFF. The CDR3 bases are TGTGCCAGCAGCTCTATTGCGGGAGAGACCGGGGAGCTGTTTTTT.

The sample holds a few counts of this clonotype. V gene TRBV6-6 combines with J gene TRBJ2-7, with D perhaps matching TRBD2 (5 bases). The DNA end is a closer match to TRBJ2-5, so the J assignment may be wrong. The germline V gene has CDR1 MNHNY and CDR2 SVGAGI (reference sequence). The CDR3 covers 15 residues. CDR3 DNA: TGTGCCAGCAGTTACGGGCCTGAGGGATCGGGGACCCAGTACTTC. This translates into CASSYGPEGSGTQYF.

The genes are TRBV28 and TRBJ1-2; perhaps TRBD1 as D (5 bases). This CDR3 has 14 amino acids. V lost 8 bases, J lost 3 bases, and 16 bases lay in between. CDR1 is MDHEN, CDR2 SYDVKM, per germline. CDR3 in DNA: TGTGCCAGCCAACCCCCAAGGGGCCACTATGGCTACACCTTC. Translated, it gives CASQPPRGHYGYTF.

The genes are TRBV3-1 and TRBJ2-1, with unresolved D. Trimming shortened V by 0 bases and J by 5 bases, and 5 bases separated the two germline ends. Germline CDR1 LGHDT, CDR2 YNNKEL (reference sequence). There are 13 residues in the CDR3. The CDR3 sequence: CASSQDLNNEQFF. The CDR3 coding sequence is TGTGCCAGCAGCCAAGATCTGAACAATGAGCAGTTCTTC.

This sequence joins TRBV18 and TRBJ2-7, with D possibly matching TRBD1 (6 bases). Trimming pared 8 bases from V and 2 bases from J, leaving 13 bases between. The CDR3 runs 13 residues. CDR1 KGHSH and CDR2 LQKENI come from the germline V gene. In nucleotides, the CDR3 is TGTGCCAGCCGCGACAGGCCAACCTACGAGCAGTACTTC. Translated, it gives CASRDRPTYEQYF.

The V gene is TRBV20-1, the J gene TRBJ2-7, with D uncertain. The V gene lost 1 base and the J gene lost 3 bases, with 10 bases spanning the gap. This CDR3 is built from 13 residues. CDR1 and CDR2 (germline): DFQATT, SNEGSKA (reference sequence). Here the CDR3 reads CSARGNSGYEQYF. The CDR3 nucleotides are TGCAGTGCTAGAGGAAACAGTGGCTACGAGCAGTACTTC.

This clonotype was observed a handful of times. The DNA for the CDR3 is TGCGCCAGCAGCTTGAAACACCTTGATGGGGAGCAGTACTTC. Protein sequence: CASSLKHLDGEQYF. This sequence joins TRBV5-1 and TRBJ2-7; D ambiguous. Trimming stripped 1 base from V and 7 bases from J, with 15 bases between. Germline V lookup: CDR1 SGHRS, CDR2 YFSETQ. This CDR3 has 14 amino acids.

This clonotype showed up just a few times. CDR3 bases: TGTGCCAGCAGGGGACTAGCGGGAGGTTTTGAGCAGTTCTTC. This encodes CASRGLAGGFEQFF. The genes are TRBV6-1 and TRBJ2-1; 15 nucleotides agree with TRBD2. With 6 bases clipped from V and 9 bases from J, the junction kept 3 bases outside the gene matches. CDR1 is MNHNS, CDR2 SASEGT, per germline. There are 14 residues in the CDR3.

The genes are TRBV12-3 or TRBV12-4 and TRBJ2-3; 9 bases agree with TRBD2. The CDR3 sequence is 18 residues long. V lost 1 base to trimming and J lost 0 bases; unmatched junction nucleotides: 8. The CDR3 sequence: CASSLGGGRASSTDTQYF. DNA for the CDR3: TGTGCCAGCAGTTTAGGCGGCGGGAGGGCTTCTAGCACAGATACGCAGTATTTT.

DNA for the CDR3: TGTGCCAGCTCACCCCCGGGACTAACCTACGAGCAGTACTTC. As protein: CASSPPGLTYEQYF. The gene calls are TRBV18 and TRBJ2-7, with 7 bases that match TRBD2. The CDR3 consists of 14 residues. V dropped 3 bases and J dropped 2; count of bases not matched to a gene: 4. Germline CDR1 reads KGHSH; CDR2 reads LQKENI.

This clonotype occurred a few times. This chain connects TRBV7-9 to TRBJ2-3; D is unclear. Trimming took off 5 bases at V and 0 bases at J, with 15 bases between the two ends. Per the germline V gene, CDR1 is SEHNR and CDR2 is FQNEAQ (reference sequence). CDR3 length: 16 amino acids. CDR3 region: CASSPFESASTDTQYF. CDR3 nucleotides: TGTGCCAGCAGCCCTTTCGAGTCAGCTAGCACAGATACGCAGTATTTT.

J is TRBJ2-1 and V is TRBV2, with D tentatively TRBD2 (6 bases). The CDR3 is made up of 13 amino acids. Trimming removed 1 base from V and 10 bases from J, with 11 bases in between. The germline V gene encodes CDR1 SNHLY and CDR2 FYNNEI. DNA for the CDR3: TGTGCCAGCAGTGAAGTTTCCGCGGGAGAGCAGTTCTTC. This translates into CASSEVSAGEQFF.